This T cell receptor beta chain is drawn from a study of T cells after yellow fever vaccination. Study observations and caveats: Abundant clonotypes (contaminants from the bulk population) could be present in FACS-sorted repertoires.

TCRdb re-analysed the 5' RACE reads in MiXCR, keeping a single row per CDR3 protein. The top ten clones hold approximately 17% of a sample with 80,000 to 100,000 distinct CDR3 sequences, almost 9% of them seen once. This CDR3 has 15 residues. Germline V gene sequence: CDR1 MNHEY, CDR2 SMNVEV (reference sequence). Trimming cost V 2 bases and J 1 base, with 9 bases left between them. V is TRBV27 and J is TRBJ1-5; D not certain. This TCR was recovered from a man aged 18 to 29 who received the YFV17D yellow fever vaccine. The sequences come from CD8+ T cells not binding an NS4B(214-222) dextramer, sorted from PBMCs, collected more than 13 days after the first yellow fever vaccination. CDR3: CASSLRGGSNQPQHF. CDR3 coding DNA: TGTGCCAGCAGTTTAAGAGGAGGCAGCAATCAGCCCCAGCATTTT.